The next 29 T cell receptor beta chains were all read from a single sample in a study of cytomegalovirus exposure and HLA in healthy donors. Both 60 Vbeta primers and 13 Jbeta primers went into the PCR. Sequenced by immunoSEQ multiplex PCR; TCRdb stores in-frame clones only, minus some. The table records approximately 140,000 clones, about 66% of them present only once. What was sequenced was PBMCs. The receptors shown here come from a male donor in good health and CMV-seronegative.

The CDR3 DNA reads TGTGCCTGGAGCGCAATGGGTGGGAGGGTGGAAACTGAAGCTTTCTTT. It yields the protein CAWSAMGGRVETEAFF. The chain recombines TRBV30 with TRBJ1-1; unclear D gene. The V and J ends lost 3 bases and 5 bases respectively, with 22 bases between them. The CDR3 runs to 16 residues. Germline CDR1 reads GTSNPN; CDR2 reads SVGIG (reference sequence).

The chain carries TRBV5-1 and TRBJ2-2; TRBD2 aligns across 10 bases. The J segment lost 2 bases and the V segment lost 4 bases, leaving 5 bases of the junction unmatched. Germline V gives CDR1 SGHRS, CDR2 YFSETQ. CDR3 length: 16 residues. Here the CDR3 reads CASSPSGGANTGELFF. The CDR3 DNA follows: TGCGCCAGCAGCCCGAGCGGGGGGGCTAACACCGGGGAGCTGTTTTTT.

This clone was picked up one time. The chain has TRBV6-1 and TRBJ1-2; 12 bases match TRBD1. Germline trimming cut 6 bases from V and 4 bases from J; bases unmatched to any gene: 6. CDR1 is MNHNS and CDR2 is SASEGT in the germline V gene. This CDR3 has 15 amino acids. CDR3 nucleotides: TGTGCCAGCAGACACCGGGACAGGGGGCCCTATGGCTACACCTTC. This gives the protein CASRHRDRGPYGYTF.

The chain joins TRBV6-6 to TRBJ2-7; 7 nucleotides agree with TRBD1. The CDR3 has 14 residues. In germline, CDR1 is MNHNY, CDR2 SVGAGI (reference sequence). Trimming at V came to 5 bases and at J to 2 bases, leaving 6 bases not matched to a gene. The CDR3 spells CASSLPGTAYEQYF. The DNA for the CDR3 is TGTGCCAGCAGTCTCCCCGGGACAGCCTACGAGCAGTACTTC.

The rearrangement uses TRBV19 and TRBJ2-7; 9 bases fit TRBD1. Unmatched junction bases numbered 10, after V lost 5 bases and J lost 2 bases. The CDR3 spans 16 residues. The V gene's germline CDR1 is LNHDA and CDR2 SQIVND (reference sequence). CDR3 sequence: CASSFRARDRAYEQYF. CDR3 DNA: TGTGCCAGTAGTTTTCGTGCTCGGGACAGGGCCTACGAGCAGTACTTC.

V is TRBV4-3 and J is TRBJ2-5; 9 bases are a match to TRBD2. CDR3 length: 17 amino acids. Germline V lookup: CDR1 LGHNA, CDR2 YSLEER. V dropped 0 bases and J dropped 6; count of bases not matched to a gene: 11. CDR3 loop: CASSQEVRRGGAKTQYF. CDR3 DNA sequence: TGCGCCAGCAGCCAAGAAGTACGGCGGGGGGGCGCAAAGACCCAGTACTTC.

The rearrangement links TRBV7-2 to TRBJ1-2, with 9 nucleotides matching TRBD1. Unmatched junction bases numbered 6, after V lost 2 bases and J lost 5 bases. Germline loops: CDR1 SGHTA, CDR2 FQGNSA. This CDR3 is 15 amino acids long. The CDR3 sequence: CASSLNRGLSYGYTF. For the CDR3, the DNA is TGTGCCAGCAGCTTAAACAGGGGGCTTTCGTATGGCTACACCTTC.

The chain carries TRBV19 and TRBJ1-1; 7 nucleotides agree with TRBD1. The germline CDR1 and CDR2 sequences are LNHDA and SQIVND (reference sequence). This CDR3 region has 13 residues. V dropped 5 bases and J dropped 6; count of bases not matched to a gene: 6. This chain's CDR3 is CASSVGQSAEAFF. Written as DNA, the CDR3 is TGTGCCAGTAGTGTGGGACAGTCCGCTGAAGCTTTCTTT.

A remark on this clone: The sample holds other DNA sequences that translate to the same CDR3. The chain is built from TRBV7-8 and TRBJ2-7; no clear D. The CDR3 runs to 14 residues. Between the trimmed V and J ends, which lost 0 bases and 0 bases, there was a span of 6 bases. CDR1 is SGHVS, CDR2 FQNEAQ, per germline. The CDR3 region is CASSLAQLSYEQYF. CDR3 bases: TGTGCCAGCAGCTTAGCGCAACTCTCCTACGAGCAGTACTTC. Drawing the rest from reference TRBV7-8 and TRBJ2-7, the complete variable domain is GAGVSQSPRYKVAKRGQDVALRCDPISGHVSLFWYQQALGQGPEFLTYFQNEAQLDKSGLPSDRFFAERPEGSVSTLKIQRTQQEDSAVYLCASSLAQLSYEQYFGPGTRLTVT.

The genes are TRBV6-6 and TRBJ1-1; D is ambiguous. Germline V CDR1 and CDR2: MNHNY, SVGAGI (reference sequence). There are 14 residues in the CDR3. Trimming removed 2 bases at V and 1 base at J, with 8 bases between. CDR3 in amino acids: CASSYTPGNTEAFF. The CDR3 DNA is TGTGCCAGCAGTTACACCCCGGGGAACACTGAAGCTTTCTTT.

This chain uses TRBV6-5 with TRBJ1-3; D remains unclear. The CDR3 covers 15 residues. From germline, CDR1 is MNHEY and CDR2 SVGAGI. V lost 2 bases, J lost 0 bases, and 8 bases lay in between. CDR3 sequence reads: CASSYGPHSGNTIYF. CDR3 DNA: TGTGCCAGCAGTTACGGGCCACACTCTGGAAACACCATATATTTT.

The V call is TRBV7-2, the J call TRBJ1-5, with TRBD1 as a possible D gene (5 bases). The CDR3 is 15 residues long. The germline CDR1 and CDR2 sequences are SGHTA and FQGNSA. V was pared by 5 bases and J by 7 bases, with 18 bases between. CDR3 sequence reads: CASSLGWGDGQPQHF. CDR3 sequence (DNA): TGTGCCAGCAGCCTCGGCTGGGGCGATGGACAGCCCCAGCATTTT.

This CDR3 reads CASSLRAGNSGNTIYF. The CDR3, as DNA: TGTGCCAGCAGCCTCCGAGCAGGCAACTCTGGAAACACCATATATTTT. This sequence joins TRBV7-2 and TRBJ1-3; D is unresolved. Germline lookup yields CDR1 SGHTA and CDR2 FQGNSA. This CDR3 has 16 amino acids. The V and J ends lost 5 bases and 0 bases respectively, with 14 bases between them.

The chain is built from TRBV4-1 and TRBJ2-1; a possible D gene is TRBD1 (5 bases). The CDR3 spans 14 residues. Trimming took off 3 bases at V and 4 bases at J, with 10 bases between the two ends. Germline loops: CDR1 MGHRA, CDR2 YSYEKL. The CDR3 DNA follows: TGCGCCAGCAGCCAGATTCAGGGTTACAATGAGCAGTTCTTC. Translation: CASSQIQGYNEQFF.

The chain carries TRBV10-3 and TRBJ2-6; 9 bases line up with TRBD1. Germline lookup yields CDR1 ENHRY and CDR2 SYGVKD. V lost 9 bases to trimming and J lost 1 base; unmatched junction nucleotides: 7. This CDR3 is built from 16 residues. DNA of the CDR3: TGTGCCATGGGGACAGGGTCTAGTTCTGGGGCCAACGTCCTGACTTTC. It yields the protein CAMGTGSSSGANVLTF.

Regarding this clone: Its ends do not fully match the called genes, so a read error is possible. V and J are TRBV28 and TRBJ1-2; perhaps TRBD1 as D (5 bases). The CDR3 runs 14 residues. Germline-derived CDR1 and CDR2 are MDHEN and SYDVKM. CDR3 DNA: TGTGCCAGCAGCTCCACGCGAACAGGATATGGCTACCCCTTC. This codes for CASSSTRTGYGYPF.

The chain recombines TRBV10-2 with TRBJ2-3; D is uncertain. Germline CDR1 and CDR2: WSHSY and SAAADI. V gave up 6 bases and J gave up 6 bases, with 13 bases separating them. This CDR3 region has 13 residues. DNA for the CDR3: TGCGCCAGCAGAGACTTAATCGCGGATACGCAGTATTTT. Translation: CASRDLIADTQYF.

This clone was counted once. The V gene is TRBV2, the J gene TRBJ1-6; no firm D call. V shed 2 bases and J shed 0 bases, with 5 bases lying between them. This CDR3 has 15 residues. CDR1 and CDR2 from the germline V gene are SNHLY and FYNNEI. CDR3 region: CASSESSSYNSPLHF. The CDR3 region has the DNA TGTGCCAGCAGTGAATCGTCCTCCTATAATTCACCCCTCCACTTT.

The CDR3 loop reads CASSMGQFTDTQYF. In DNA form, the CDR3 reads TGTGCCAGCAGTATGGGACAGTTTACAGATACGCAGTATTTT. The rearrangement uses TRBV6-1 and TRBJ2-3; 7 bases are a match to TRBD1. The CDR3 has 14 amino acids. Germline CDR1 is MNHNS and CDR2 is SASEGT. J was trimmed by 3 bases and V by 5 bases; bases with no gene match: 5.

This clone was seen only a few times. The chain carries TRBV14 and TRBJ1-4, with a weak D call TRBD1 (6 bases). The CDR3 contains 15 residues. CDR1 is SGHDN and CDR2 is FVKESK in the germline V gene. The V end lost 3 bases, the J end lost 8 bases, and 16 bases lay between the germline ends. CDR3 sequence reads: CASSQHRVLREKLFF. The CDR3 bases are TGTGCCAGCAGCCAGCACAGGGTCCTGCGGGAAAAACTGTTTTTT.

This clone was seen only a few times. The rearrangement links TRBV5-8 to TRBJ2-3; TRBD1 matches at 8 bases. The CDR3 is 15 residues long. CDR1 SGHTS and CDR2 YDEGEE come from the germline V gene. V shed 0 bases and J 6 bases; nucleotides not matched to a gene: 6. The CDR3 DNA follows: TGTGCCAGCAGCTTGGCCACGGGGGACAGGGATACGCAGTATTTT. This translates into CASSLATGDRDTQYF.

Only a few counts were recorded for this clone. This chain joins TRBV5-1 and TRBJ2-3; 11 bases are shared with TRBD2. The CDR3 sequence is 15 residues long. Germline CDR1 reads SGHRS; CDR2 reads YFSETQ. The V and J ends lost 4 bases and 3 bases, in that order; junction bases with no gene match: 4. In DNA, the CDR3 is TGCGCCAGCAGCGGGGGACTAGCGGATACAGATACGCAGTATTTT. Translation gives CASSGGLADTDTQYF. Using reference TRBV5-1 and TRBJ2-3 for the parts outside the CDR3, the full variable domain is KAGVTQTPRYLIKTRGQQVTLSCSPISGHRSVSWYQQTPGQGLQFLFEYFSETQRNKGNFPGRFSGRQFSNSRSEMNVSTLELGDSALYLCASSGGLADTDTQYFGPGTRLTVL.

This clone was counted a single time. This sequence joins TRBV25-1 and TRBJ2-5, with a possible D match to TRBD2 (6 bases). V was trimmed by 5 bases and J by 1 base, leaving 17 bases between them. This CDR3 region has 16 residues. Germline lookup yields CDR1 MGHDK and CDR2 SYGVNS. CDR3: CASSRLQGLIQETQYF. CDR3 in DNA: TGTGCCAGCAGTAGACTGCAAGGACTAATCCAAGAGACCCAGTACTTC.

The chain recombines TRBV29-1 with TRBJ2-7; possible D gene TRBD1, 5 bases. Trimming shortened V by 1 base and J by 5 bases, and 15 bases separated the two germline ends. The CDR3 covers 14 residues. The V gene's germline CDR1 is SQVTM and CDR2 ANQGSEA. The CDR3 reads CSVEGAGMFHEQYF. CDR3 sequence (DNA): TGCAGCGTTGAAGGGGCAGGGATGTTCCACGAGCAGTACTTC.

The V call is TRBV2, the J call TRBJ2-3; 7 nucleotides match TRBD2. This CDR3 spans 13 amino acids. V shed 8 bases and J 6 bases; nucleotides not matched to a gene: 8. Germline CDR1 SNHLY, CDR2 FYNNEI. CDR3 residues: CASGGRVGDTQYF. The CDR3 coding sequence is TGTGCCAGCGGGGGGAGGGTGGGGGATACGCAGTATTTT.

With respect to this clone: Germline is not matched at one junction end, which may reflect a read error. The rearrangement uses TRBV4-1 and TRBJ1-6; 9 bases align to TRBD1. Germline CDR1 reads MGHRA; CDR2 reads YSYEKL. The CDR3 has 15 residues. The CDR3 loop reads CSSSQGQGMNSPLHF. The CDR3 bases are TGCTCCAGCAGCCAAGGACAGGGGATGAATTCACCCCTCCACTTT.

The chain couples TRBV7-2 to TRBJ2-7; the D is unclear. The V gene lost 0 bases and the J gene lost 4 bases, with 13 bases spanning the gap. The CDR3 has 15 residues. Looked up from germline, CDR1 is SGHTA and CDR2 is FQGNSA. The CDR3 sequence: CASSLASSQIYEQYF. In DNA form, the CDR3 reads TGTGCCAGCAGCTTAGCTTCCAGTCAGATATACGAGCAGTACTTC.

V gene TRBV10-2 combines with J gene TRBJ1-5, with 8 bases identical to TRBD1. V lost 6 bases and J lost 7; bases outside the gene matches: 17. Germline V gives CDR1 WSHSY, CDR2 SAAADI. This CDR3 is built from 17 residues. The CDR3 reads CASSDEGAGGLSQPQHF. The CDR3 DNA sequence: TGCGCCAGCAGCGATGAGGGGGCAGGGGGCTTAAGCCAGCCCCAGCATTTT.

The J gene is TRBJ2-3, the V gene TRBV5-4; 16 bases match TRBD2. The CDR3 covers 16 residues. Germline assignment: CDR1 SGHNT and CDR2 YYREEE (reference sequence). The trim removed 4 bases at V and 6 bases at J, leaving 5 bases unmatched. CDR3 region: CASSPGTSGGVDTQYF. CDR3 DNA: TGTGCCAGCAGCCCTGGGACTAGCGGGGGGGTCGATACGCAGTATTTT.